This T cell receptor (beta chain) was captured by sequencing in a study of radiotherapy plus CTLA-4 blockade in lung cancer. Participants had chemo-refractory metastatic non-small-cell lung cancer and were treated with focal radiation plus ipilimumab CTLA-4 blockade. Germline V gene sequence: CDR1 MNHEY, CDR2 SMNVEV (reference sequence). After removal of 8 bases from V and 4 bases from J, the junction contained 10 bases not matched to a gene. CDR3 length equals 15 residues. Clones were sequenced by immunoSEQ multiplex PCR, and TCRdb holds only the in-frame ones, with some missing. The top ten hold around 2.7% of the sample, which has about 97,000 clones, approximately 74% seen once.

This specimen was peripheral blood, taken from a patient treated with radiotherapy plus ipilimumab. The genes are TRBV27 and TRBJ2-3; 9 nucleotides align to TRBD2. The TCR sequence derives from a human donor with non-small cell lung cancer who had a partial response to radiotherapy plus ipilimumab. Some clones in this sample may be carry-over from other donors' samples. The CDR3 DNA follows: TGTGCCAGCTACCCTTGGGCGGGGGGGGCAGATACGCAGTATTTT. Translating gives CASYPWAGGADTQYF.